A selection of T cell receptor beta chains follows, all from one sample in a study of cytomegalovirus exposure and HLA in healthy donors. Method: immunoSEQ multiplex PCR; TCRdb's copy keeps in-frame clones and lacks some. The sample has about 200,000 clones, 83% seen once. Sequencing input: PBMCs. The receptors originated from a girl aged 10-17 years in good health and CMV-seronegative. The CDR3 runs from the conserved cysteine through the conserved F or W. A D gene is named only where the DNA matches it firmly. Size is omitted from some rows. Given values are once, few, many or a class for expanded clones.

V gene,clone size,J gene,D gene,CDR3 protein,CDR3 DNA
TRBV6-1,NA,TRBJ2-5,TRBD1,CASRLEDRGEETQYF,TGTGCCAGCAGGCTAGAGGACAGGGGGGAAGAGACCCAGTACTTC
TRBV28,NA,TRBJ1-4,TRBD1,CASSFGETGGREKLFF,TGTGCCAGCAGTTTTGGGGAGACAGGGGGTAGGGAAAAACTGTTTTTT
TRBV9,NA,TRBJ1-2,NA,CASSVGPGIRGYTF,TGTGCCAGCAGCGTAGGACCGGGGATTAGGGGCTACACCTTC
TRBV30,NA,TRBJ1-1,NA,CAWRRRGGLAFF,TGTGCCTGGAGACGACGGGGGGGTTTAGCTTTCTTT
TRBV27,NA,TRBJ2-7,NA,CASSLNGRGMVYEQYF,TGTGCCAGCAGTTTAAACGGCAGGGGTATGGTCTACGAGCAGTACTTC
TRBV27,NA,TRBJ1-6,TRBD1,CASSSKRQGSSYNSPLHF,TGTGCCAGCAGTTCAAAGAGACAGGGGAGCTCCTATAATTCACCCCTCCACTTT
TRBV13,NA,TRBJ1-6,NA,CASSPRGSPLHF,TGTGCCAGCAGCCCCAGGGGTTCACCCCTCCACTTT
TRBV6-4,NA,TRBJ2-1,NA,CASSDKISNEQFF,TGTGCCAGCAGCGACAAAATTAGTAATGAGCAGTTCTTC
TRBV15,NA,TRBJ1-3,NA,CATSRERGKRRQGNTIYF,TGTGCCACCAGCAGAGAGCGGGGAAAACGCCGACAAGGAAACACCATATATTTT
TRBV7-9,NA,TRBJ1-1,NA,CASGDTGRAGTEAFF,TGTGCCAGCGGAGATACAGGGAGGGCGGGCACTGAAGCTTTCTTT
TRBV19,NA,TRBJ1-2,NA,CASSMYGRGNYGYTF,TGTGCCAGTAGTATGTACGGAAGAGGGAACTATGGCTACACCTTC
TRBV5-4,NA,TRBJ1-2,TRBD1,CASSTADRAYGYTF,TGTGCCAGCAGCACGGCAGACAGGGCCTATGGCTACACCTTC
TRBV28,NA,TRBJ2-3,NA,CASSPTVITDTQYF,TGTGCCAGCAGTCCTACAGTCATCACAGATACGCAGTATTTT
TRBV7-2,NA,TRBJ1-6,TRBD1,CASSQGQRGSPLHF,TGTGCCAGCAGCCAGGGACAGAGGGGCTCACCCCTCCACTTT
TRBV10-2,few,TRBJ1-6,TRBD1,CASTGQGLNSPLHF,TGCGCCAGCACGGGACAGGGGCTTAATTCACCCCTCCACTTT
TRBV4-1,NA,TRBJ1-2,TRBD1,CASSQGTGDYGYTF,TGCGCCAGCAGCCAAGGGACAGGGGACTATGGCTACACCTTC
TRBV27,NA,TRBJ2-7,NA,CASSDPDTGFHEQYF,TGTGCCAGCAGCGATCCAGATACAGGGTTCCACGAGCAGTACTTC
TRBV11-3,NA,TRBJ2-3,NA,CASAGQPTDTQYF,TGTGCCAGCGCGGGACAGCCCACAGATACGCAGTATTTT
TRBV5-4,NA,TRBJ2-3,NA,CASSFPTGTNADTQYF,TGTGCCAGCAGCTTCCCTACAGGGACGAACGCAGATACGCAGTATTTT
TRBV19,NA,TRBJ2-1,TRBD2,CASSIDKRLAVSSSYNEQFF,TGTGCCAGTAGTATAGATAAACGACTAGCGGTATCGAGCTCCTACAATGAGCAGTTCTTC
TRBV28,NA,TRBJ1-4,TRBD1,CASSIQGRREKLFF,TGTGCCAGCAGTATACAGGGGAGGAGGGAAAAACTGTTTTTT
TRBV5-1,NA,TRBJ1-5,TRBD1,CASSLDGTGSNQPQHF,TGCGCCAGCAGCTTGGACGGGACAGGGTCGAATCAGCCCCAGCATTTT
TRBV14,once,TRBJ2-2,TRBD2,CASSPVLAGYTGELFF,TGTGCCAGCAGCCCCGTACTAGCGGGCTACACCGGGGAGCTGTTTTTT
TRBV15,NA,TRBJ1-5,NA,CATSRDVEANSNQPQHF,TGTGCCACCAGCAGAGATGTAGAAGCTAATAGCAATCAGCCCCAGCATTTT
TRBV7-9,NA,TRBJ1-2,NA,CASSHQQESYGYTF,TGTGCCAGCAGCCACCAACAGGAGAGCTATGGCTACACCTTC
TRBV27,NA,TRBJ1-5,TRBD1,CASSGSGGLQPQHF,TGTGCCAGCAGCGGATCAGGGGGCCTTCAGCCCCAGCATTTT
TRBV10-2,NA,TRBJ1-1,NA,CASMGPRLPGAMQTEAFF,TGCGCCAGCATGGGTCCGAGACTTCCAGGGGCGATGCAAACCGAAGCTTTCTTT
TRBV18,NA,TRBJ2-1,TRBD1,CASSPTGEAYNEQFF,TGTGCCAGCTCACCGACAGGGGAAGCCTACAATGAGCAGTTCTTC
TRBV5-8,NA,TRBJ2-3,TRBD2,CASSRTGTSASTDTQYF,TGTGCCAGCAGCCGAACCGGGACTAGCGCTAGCACAGATACGCAGTATTTT
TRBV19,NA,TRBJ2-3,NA,CASSRIPGTGTDTQYF,TGTGCCAGTAGTAGGATTCCCGGGACTGGCACAGATACGCAGTATTTT
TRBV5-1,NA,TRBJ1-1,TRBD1,CASSRGLNTEAFF,TGCGCCAGCAGTAGGGGGCTGAACACTGAAGCTTTCTTT
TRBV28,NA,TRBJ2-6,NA,CASTPGGANVLTF,TGTGCCAGCACCCCCGGTGGGGCCAACGTCCTGACTTTC
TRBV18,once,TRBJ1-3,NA,CASSPADSSGNTIYF,TGTGCCAGCTCACCCGCGGACAGTTCCGGAAACACCATATATTTT
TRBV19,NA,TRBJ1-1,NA,CASSIGGGTTNTEAFF,TGTGCCAGTAGTATAGGAGGTGGGACAACCAACACTGAAGCTTTCTTT
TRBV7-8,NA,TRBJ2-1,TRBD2,CASSLSYGRAYEQFF,TGTGCCAGCAGCTTAAGTTACGGGAGGGCCTATGAGCAGTTCTTC
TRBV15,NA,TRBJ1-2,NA,CATSRDYRGGNYGYTF,TGTGCCACCAGCAGAGATTATCGGGGGGGTAACTATGGCTACACCTTC
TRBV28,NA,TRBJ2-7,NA,CASSSGTNNPREQYF,TGTGCCAGCAGTTCCGGGACAAACAACCCCCGCGAGCAGTACTTC
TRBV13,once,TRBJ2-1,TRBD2,CASSLAWAGGAHNEQFF,TGTGCCAGCAGCTTAGCTTGGGCGGGAGGGGCCCACAATGAGCAGTTCTTC
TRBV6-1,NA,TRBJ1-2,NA,CASSLPRGEGGYTF,TGTGCCAGCAGCCTACCCCGGGGGGAGGGTGGCTACACCTTC
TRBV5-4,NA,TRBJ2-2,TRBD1,CASSLVSGGSGGELFF,TGTGCCAGCAGCTTGGTTTCAGGGGGCAGTGGCGGGGAGCTGTTTTTT
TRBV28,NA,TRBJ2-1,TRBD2,CASTFGWTSGREVHEQFF,TGTGCCAGCACGTTCGGATGGACTAGCGGGAGGGAGGTGCATGAGCAGTTCTTC
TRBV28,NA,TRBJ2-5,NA,CASSGANQETQYF,TGTGCCAGCAGTGGGGCCAACCAAGAGACCCAGTACTTC
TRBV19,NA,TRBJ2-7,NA,CASSSRHVGYEQYF,TGTGCCAGTAGTTCCCGACACGTCGGCTACGAGCAGTACTTC
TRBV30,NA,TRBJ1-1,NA,CAWVGRNTEAFF,TGTGCCTGGGTCGGTCGGAACACTGAAGCTTTCTTT
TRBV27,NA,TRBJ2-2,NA,CASSLLYSGELFF,TGTGCCAGCAGTTTACTTTACTCCGGGGAGCTGTTTTTT
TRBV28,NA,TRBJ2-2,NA,CASSIGGIDTGELFF,TGTGCCAGCAGCATCGGCGGGATTGACACCGGGGAGCTGTTTTTT
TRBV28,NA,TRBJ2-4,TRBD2,CASSLYSTSGGRGRNIQYF,TGTGCCAGCAGTTTATATTCGACTAGCGGGGGCCGAGGAAGAAACATTCAGTACTTC
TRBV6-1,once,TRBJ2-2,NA,CASSELIVYSGSSPGELFF,TGTGCCAGCAGTGAATTGATCGTCTATTCCGGGAGTAGTCCCGGGGAGCTGTTTTTT
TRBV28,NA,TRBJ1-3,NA,CASSLSGRNTIYF,TGTGCCAGCAGTTTATCGGGGAGAAACACCATATATTTT
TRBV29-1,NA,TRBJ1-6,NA,CSVQGDLDSPLHF,TGCAGCGTCCAAGGGGATTTGGATTCACCCCTCCACTTT